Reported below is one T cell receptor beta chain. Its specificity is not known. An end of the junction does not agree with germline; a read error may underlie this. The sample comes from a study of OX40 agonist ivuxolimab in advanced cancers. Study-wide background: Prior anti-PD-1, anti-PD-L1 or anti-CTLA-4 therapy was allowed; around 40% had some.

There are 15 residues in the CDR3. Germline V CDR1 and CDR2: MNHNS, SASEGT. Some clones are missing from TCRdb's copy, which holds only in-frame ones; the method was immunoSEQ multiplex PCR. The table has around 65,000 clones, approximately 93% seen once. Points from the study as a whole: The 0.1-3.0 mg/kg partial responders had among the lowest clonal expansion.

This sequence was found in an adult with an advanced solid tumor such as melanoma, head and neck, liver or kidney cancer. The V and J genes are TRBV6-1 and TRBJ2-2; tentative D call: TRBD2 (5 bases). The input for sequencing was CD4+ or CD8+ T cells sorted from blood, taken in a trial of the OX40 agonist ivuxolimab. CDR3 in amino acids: CASSERTGEHRGAVF. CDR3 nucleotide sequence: TGTGCCAGCAGTGAACGGACTGGCGAACACCGGGGAGCTGTTTTT.